One and the same sample provided the 30 T cell receptor beta chains below, sequenced in a study of OX40 agonist ivuxolimab in advanced cancers. Only in-frame clones appear in the TCRdb table, and some are missing; sequencing was by immunoSEQ multiplex PCR. The data show roughly 60,000 clones, approximately 88% seen once. Sequencing was performed on CD4+ or CD8+ T cells sorted from blood, taken in a trial of the OX40 agonist ivuxolimab. These receptors all stem from an adult with an advanced solid tumor such as melanoma, head and neck, liver or kidney cancer.

The chain combines TRBV28 with TRBJ2-6; D possibly corresponds to TRBD2 (5 bases). Deletions cut 5 bases from V and 4 bases from J, with 15 bases between. CDR3 length equals 16 residues. Per germline, CDR1 MDHEN and CDR2 SYDVKM. CDR3 amino acids: CASSVDSLPGANVLTF. In DNA, the CDR3 is TGTGCCAGCAGTGTGGACTCCCTCCCGGGGGCCAACGTCCTGACTTTC. Full variable domain (outside the CDR3, taken from reference TRBV28 and TRBJ2-6): DVKVTQSSRYLVKRTGEKVFLECVQDMDHENMFWYRQDPGLGLRLIYFSYDVKMKEKGDIPEGYSVSREKKERFSLILESASTNQTSMYLCASSVDSLPGANVLTFGAGSRLTVL.

The V call is TRBV5-1, the J call TRBJ1-6, with D unresolved. From germline, CDR1 is SGHRS and CDR2 YFSETQ. The V end lost 1 base, the J end lost 5 bases, and 13 bases lay between the germline ends. The CDR3 contains 16 residues. The CDR3 region has the DNA TGCGCCAGCAGCTTGACTTTCGTGGTCAATAATTCACCCCTCCACTTT. As protein: CASSLTFVVNNSPLHF. The full variable domain, with the rest looked up from reference TRBV5-1 and TRBJ1-6, is KAGVTQTPRYLIKTRGQQVTLSCSPISGHRSVSWYQQTPGQGLQFLFEYFSETQRNKGNFPGRFSGRQFSNSRSEMNVSTLELGDSALYLCASSLTFVVNNSPLHFGNGTRLTVT.

The V call is TRBV10-2, the J call TRBJ2-1, with TRBD2 matching over 12 bases. The germline CDR1 and CDR2 sequences are WSHSY and SAAADI. The CDR3 covers 17 residues. Trimming cost V 8 bases and J 8 bases; bases outside gene matches: 16. The CDR3 DNA is TGCGCCAGCCGCCCGATTCCTAGCGGGGGGGCAGGGGATGAGCAGTTCTTC. This encodes CASRPIPSGGAGDEQFF.

The V and J genes are TRBV10-2 and TRBJ2-5, with D maybe TRBD2 (6 bases). The CDR3 sequence is 13 residues long. The germline V gene has CDR1 WSHSY and CDR2 SAAADI. Trimming left V 8 bases short and J 5 bases short, with 15 bases between. CDR3 in amino acids: CASGEARRETQYF. The CDR3 DNA reads TGCGCCAGCGGGGAGGCACGGCGGGAGACCCAGTACTTC.

V is TRBV5-1 and J is TRBJ2-2; the match to TRBD2 covers 7 bases. Germline V gene sequence: CDR1 SGHRS, CDR2 YFSETQ. The V segment lost 1 base and the J segment 5 bases; nucleotides outside the gene matches: 2. This CDR3 contains 14 residues. In DNA form, the CDR3 reads TGCGCCAGCAGCTTGATCGGGGGGACCGGGGAGCTGTTTTTT. Translating it yields CASSLIGGTGELFF.

This clone came up once. The V gene is TRBV27, the J gene TRBJ2-7; 15 positions match TRBD2. The CDR3 consists of 19 residues. V lost 6 bases, J lost 5 bases, and 17 bases stayed unmatched. From germline, CDR1 is MNHEY and CDR2 SMNVEV (reference sequence). CDR3 in DNA: TGTGCCAGCAGCTTAGGAGCCCCGGGACTAGCGGGGGGAGTCAACGAGCAGTACTTC. Its translation: CASSLGAPGLAGGVNEQYF.

V gene TRBV2 combines with J gene TRBJ2-2; perhaps TRBD1 as D (5 bases). Trimming left V 11 bases short and J 0 bases short, with 19 bases between. Germline CDR1 SNHLY, CDR2 FYNNEI. The CDR3 length is 16 residues. The CDR3 loop is CAAQDTFWPNTGELFF. The CDR3 DNA reads as TGTGCCGCACAGGACACTTTTTGGCCGAACACCGGGGAGCTGTTTTTT.

The chain uses TRBV7-8 and TRBJ2-3; 9 nucleotides line up with TRBD2. Trimming cost V 5 bases and J 10 bases; bases outside gene matches: 4. CDR3 length: 12 amino acids. CDR1 is SGHVS, CDR2 FQNEAQ, per germline. The CDR3 DNA reads TGTGCCAGCAGCCGTCTAGCGGGACCGCAGTATTTT. As protein: CASSRLAGPQYF. The full variable domain, its missing parts supplied by reference TRBV7-8 and TRBJ2-3, is GAGVSQSPRYKVAKRGQDVALRCDPISGHVSLFWYQQALGQGPEFLTYFQNEAQLDKSGLPSDRFFAERPEGSVSTLKIQRTQQEDSAVYLCASSRLAGPQYFGPGTRLTVL.

This rearrangement joins TRBV7-2 to TRBJ2-2; no clear D. Germline-derived CDR1 and CDR2 are SGHTA and FQGNSA. With 1 base removed from V and 6 bases from J, the gap between germline ends came to 6 bases. CDR3 length equals 13 residues. CDR3 loop: CASSLDGAGELFF. The CDR3, as DNA: TGTGCCAGCAGCTTAGATGGGGCCGGGGAGCTGTTTTTT.

The chain employs TRBV7-3 and TRBJ2-1; D perhaps matches TRBD2 (6 bases). The ends were cut back, 2 bases at V and 4 bases at J, with 6 bases in the middle. There are 13 residues in the CDR3. Germline loops: CDR1 SGHTA, CDR2 FQGTGA. As DNA, the CDR3 is TGTGCCAGCAGCTTAGGGACTTACAATGAGCAGTTCTTC. Its protein product is CASSLGTYNEQFF.

The chain employs TRBV7-8 and TRBJ2-1; D may match TRBD1 or TRBD2 (5 bases each). Between the trimmed V and J ends, which lost 3 bases and 0 bases, there was a span of 15 bases. The CDR3 totals 17 residues. Germline CDR1 and CDR2: SGHVS and FQNEAQ. The CDR3 nucleotides are TGTGCCAGCAGCTTCACCCGGGGCAGCAGCTCCTACAATGAGCAGTTCTTC. Its translation: CASSFTRGSSSYNEQFF.

This clone was seen a single time. The J gene is TRBJ2-5, the V gene TRBV5-1, with a weak D call TRBD1 (5 bases). Trimming shortened V by 2 bases and J by 1 base, and 12 bases separated the two germline ends. Germline CDR1 SGHRS, CDR2 YFSETQ. CDR3 length equals 15 residues. CDR3 sequence: CASSFQGFGQETQYF. CDR3 DNA sequence: TGCGCCAGCAGCTTCCAGGGATTTGGCCAAGAGACCCAGTACTTC.

J is TRBJ2-5 and V is TRBV27, with a tentative D call TRBD2 (6 bases). This CDR3 has 14 residues. The germline V gene has CDR1 MNHEY and CDR2 SMNVEV (reference sequence). V was pared by 6 bases and J by 0 bases, with 11 bases between. CDR3 residues: CASRSGGNQETQYF. The CDR3 DNA sequence: TGTGCCAGCAGATCCGGCGGGAACCAAGAGACCCAGTACTTC.

CDR3 coding DNA: TGTGCCAGCAGTTACTCTCGGCAGGGCGGCAACGAGCAGTACTTC. Protein product: CASSYSRQGGNEQYF. The chain links TRBV6-5 to TRBJ2-7; maybe TRBD1 (5 bases). Germline V CDR1 and CDR2: MNHEY, SVGAGI. This CDR3 has 15 residues. Trimming removed 0 bases at V and 5 bases at J, with 14 bases between.

The rearrangement joins TRBV11-2 to TRBJ2-4; D is uncertain. CDR3 length: 14 amino acids. Trimming removed 4 bases at V and 8 bases at J, with 15 bases between. Germline assignment: CDR1 SGHAT and CDR2 FQNNGV. CDR3 DNA: TGTGCCAGCAGCTCAACCCCCAGAGGTGACATTCAGTACTTC. Translating it yields CASSSTPRGDIQYF.

This sequence joins TRBV15 and TRBJ1-4, with 7 bases that match TRBD1. CDR3 length: 13 amino acids. The trim removed 7 bases at V and 7 bases at J, leaving 6 bases unmatched. The germline V gene has CDR1 LNHNV and CDR2 YYDKDF (reference sequence). The CDR3 spells CATNEGTAEKLFF. The DNA for the CDR3 is TGTGCCACCAACGAAGGGACAGCTGAAAAACTGTTTTTT.

The chain couples TRBV5-6 to TRBJ2-3, with TRBD2 as a possible D gene (5 bases). CDR3 size: 13 residues. V lost 4 bases and J 4 bases, leaving 10 bases between the germline ends. Germline V gene sequence: CDR1 SGHDT, CDR2 YYEEEE. The DNA of the CDR3 is TGTGCCAGCAGCGACTACTTCGCAGATACGCAGTATTTT. Encoded protein: CASSDYFADTQYF.

The chain links TRBV10-2 to TRBJ1-2; D is unclear. Germline values: CDR1 WSHSY, CDR2 SAAADI. Deletions cut 3 bases from V and 5 bases from J, with 13 bases between. This CDR3 contains 14 residues. CDR3 sequence reads: CASSDSTPSYGYTF. The CDR3, as DNA: TGCGCCAGCAGTGACTCCACGCCTTCTTATGGCTACACCTTC.

The chain uses TRBV29-1 and TRBJ2-1, with 9 bases identical to TRBD2. CDR3 length: 14 amino acids. Germline V gene sequence: CDR1 SQVTM, CDR2 ANQGSEA. The DNA of the CDR3 is TGCCCTCAGGTACTAGCGGGTTTCTACAATGAGCAGTTCTTC. Its translation is CPQVLAGFYNEQFF.

This clone was counted a single time. This chain uses TRBV27 with TRBJ1-1; weak D call: TRBD1 (5 bases). CDR3 length equals 11 residues. Germline V lookup: CDR1 MNHEY, CDR2 SMNVEV (reference sequence). Trimming pared 8 bases from V and 5 bases from J, leaving 9 bases between. CDR3 sequence reads: CASGRATEAFF. The DNA of the CDR3 is TGTGCCAGCGGCAGGGCGACTGAAGCTTTCTTT.

The rearrangement links TRBV7-2 to TRBJ2-1; D is undetermined. Trimming left V 3 bases short and J 6 bases short, with 9 bases between. This CDR3 has 13 amino acids. Germline loops: CDR1 SGHTA, CDR2 FQGNSA. CDR3: CASSLQPSNEQFF. CDR3 nucleotide sequence: TGTGCCAGCAGCTTGCAACCTAGCAATGAGCAGTTCTTC.

This clone has only one observation. CDR3 residues: CASSRGPRGNNSPLHF. CDR3 nucleotides: TGTGCCAGCAGCCGCGGACCGAGGGGAAATAATTCACCCCTCCACTTT. This chain uses TRBV7-2 with TRBJ1-6, with D possibly TRBD1 on 5 matching bases. V was shortened by 5 bases and J by 5 bases, with 16 bases between the two germline ends. CDR3 length equals 16 residues. Looked up from germline, CDR1 is SGHTA and CDR2 is FQGNSA.

The chain joins TRBV30 to TRBJ1-5; no clear D gene. The CDR3 runs to 12 residues. Germline V gene sequence: CDR1 GTSNPN, CDR2 SVGIG (reference sequence). V lost 5 bases, J lost 3 bases, and 8 bases lay in between. This chain's CDR3 is CAWGPFNQPQHF. CDR3 DNA: TGTGCCTGGGGGCCCTTCAATCAGCCCCAGCATTTT. Based on the CDR3 plus reference TRBV30 and TRBJ1-5, the full variable domain is SQTIHQWPATLVQPVGSPLSLECTVEGTSNPNLYWYRQAAGRGLQLLFYSVGIGQISSEVPQNLSASRPQDRQFILSSKKLLLSDSGFYLCAWGPFNQPQHFGDGTRLSIL.

V is TRBV2 and J is TRBJ2-3; 11 nucleotides align to TRBD2. Germline V gene sequence: CDR1 SNHLY, CDR2 FYNNEI. This CDR3 spans 15 amino acids. V was pared by 4 bases and J by 5 bases, with 5 bases of the junction left unmatched. CDR3 amino acids: CASSVLAGVLDTQYF. The DNA of the CDR3 is TGTGCCAGCAGTGTACTAGCGGGAGTGTTAGATACGCAGTATTTT.

The rearrangement links TRBV5-1 to TRBJ1-1, with D hard to call. Looked up from germline, CDR1 is SGHRS and CDR2 is YFSETQ. The CDR3 runs to 15 residues. The V end was cut by 2 bases, the J end by 1 base, with 12 bases between. Written as DNA, the CDR3 is TGCGCCAGCAGCTTCCGATCGAGGGCGAACACTGAAGCTTTCTTT. It encodes CASSFRSRANTEAFF.

CDR3 region: CASSFTGGGWNEQFF. The DNA of the CDR3 is TGTGCCAGCAGCTTCACAGGGGGCGGGTGGAATGAGCAGTTCTTC. The genes are TRBV7-3 and TRBJ2-1; the match to TRBD1 covers 9 bases. Germline assignment: CDR1 SGHTA and CDR2 FQGTGA. V lost 3 bases, J lost 7 bases, and 7 bases stayed unmatched. The CDR3 covers 15 residues.

The count of this clone is one. The V call is TRBV10-1, the J call TRBJ2-1; 8 bases are shared with TRBD2. The CDR3 has 14 amino acids. J lost 6 bases, V lost 0 bases, and 1 base had no gene match. Per the germline V gene, CDR1 is WNHNN and CDR2 is SYGVQD (reference sequence). As DNA, the CDR3 is TGCGCCAGCAGTGAGTCCGGGACTAGCAATGAGCAGTTCTTC. Translation: CASSESGTSNEQFF.

The V call is TRBV19, the J call TRBJ2-5; 8 bases are a match to TRBD2. There are 15 residues in the CDR3. V lost 6 bases to trimming and J lost 2 bases; unmatched junction nucleotides: 8. CDR1 LNHDA and CDR2 SQIVND come from the germline V gene (reference sequence). The CDR3 sequence is CASRALSGGQETQYF. CDR3 nucleotide sequence: TGTGCCAGTAGGGCCTTAAGCGGGGGACAAGAGACCCAGTACTTC.

The CDR3 sequence is CASSLDLASTYEQYF. DNA for the CDR3: TGTGCCAGCAGCTTAGATTTGGCCAGCACCTACGAGCAGTACTTC. The genes are TRBV11-2 and TRBJ2-7; the D is unclear. Germline values: CDR1 SGHAT, CDR2 FQNNGV. The CDR3 totals 15 residues. V shed 0 bases and J shed 2 bases, with 11 bases lying between them.

The CDR3 region is CASSLEHSSGDQPQHF. CDR3 DNA: TGTGCCAGCAGCTTAGAGCACAGCTCAGGGGATCAGCCCCAGCATTTT. The rearrangement joins TRBV7-8 to TRBJ1-5, with a possible D match to TRBD1 (6 bases). Trimming shortened V by 1 base and J by 5 bases, and 15 bases separated the two germline ends. The CDR3 length is 16 residues. Per the germline V gene, CDR1 is SGHVS and CDR2 is FQNEAQ. Full variable domain (remainder filled in from reference TRBV7-8 and TRBJ1-5): GAGVSQSPRYKVAKRGQDVALRCDPISGHVSLFWYQQALGQGPEFLTYFQNEAQLDKSGLPSDRFFAERPEGSVSTLKIQRTQQEDSAVYLCASSLEHSSGDQPQHFGDGTRLSIL.